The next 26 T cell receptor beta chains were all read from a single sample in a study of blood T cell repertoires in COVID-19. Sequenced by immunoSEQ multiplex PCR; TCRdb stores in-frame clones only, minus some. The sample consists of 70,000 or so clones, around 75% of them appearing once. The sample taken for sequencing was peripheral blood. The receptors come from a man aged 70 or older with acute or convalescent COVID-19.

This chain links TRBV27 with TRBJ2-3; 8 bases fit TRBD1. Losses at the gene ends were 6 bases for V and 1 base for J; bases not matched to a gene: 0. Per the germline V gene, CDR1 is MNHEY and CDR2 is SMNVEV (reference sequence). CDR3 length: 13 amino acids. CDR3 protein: CASRGQGTDTQYF. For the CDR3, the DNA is TGTGCCAGCAGGGGACAGGGCACAGATACGCAGTATTTT.

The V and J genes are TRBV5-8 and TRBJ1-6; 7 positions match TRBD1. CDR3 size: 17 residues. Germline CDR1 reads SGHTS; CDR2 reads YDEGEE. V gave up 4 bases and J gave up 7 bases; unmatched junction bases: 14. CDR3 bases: TGTGCCAGCAGCCCGAAACGAGGGGGCGTCGGAAATTCACCCCTCCACTTT. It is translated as CASSPKRGGVGNSPLHF. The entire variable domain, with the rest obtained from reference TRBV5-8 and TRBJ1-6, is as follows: EAGVTQSPTHLIKTRGQQATLRCSPISGHTSVYWYQQALGLGLQFLLWYDEGEERNRGNFPPRFSGRQFPNYSSELNVNALELEDSALYLCASSPKRGGVGNSPLHFGNGTRLTVT.

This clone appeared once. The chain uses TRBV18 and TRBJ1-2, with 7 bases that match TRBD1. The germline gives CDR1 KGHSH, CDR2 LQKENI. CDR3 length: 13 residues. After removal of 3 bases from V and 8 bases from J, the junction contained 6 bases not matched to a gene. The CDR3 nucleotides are TGTGCCAGCTCACCGGGGGACAGCGAAGGCTACACCTTC. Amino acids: CASSPGDSEGYTF. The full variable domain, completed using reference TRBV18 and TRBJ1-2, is NAGVMQNPRHLVRRRGQEARLRCSPMKGHSHVYWYRQLPEEGLKFMVYLQKENIIDESGMPKERFSAEFPKEGPSILRIQQVVRGDSAAYFCASSPGDSEGYTFGSGTRLTVV.

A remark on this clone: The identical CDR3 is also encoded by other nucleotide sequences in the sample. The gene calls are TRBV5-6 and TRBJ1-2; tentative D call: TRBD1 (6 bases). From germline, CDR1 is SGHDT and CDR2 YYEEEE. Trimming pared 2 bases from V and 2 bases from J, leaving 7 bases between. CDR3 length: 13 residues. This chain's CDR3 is CASSLGQNYGYTF. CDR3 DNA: TGTGCCAGCAGCTTAGGACAGAACTATGGCTACACCTTC.

The CDR3 loop is CASSLLRASSYNEQFF. CDR3 nucleotides: TGTGCCAGCAGTTTACTGCGGGCCAGCTCCTACAATGAGCAGTTCTTC. The chain employs TRBV28 and TRBJ2-1; tentative D call: TRBD2 (5 bases). Germline values: CDR1 MDHEN, CDR2 SYDVKM. Trimming stripped 2 bases from V and 0 bases from J, with 11 bases between. The CDR3 totals 16 residues.

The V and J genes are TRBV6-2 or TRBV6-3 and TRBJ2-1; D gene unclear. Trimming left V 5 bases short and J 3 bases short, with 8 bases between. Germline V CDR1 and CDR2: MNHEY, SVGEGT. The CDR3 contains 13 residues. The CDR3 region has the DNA TGTGCCAGCAGTCGGTACTACTACAATGAGCAGTTCTTC. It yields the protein CASSRYYYNEQFF.

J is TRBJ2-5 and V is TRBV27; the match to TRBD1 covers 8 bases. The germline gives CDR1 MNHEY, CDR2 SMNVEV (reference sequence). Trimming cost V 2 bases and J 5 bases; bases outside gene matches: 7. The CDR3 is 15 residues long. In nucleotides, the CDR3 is TGTGCCAGCAGTTTAGGCAGGGGGCGCATGGAGACCCAGTACTTC. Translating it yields CASSLGRGRMETQYF.

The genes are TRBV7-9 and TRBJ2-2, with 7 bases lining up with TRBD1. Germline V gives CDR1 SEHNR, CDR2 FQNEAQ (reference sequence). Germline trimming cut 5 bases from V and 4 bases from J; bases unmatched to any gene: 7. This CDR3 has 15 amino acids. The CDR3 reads CASSTRQGPTGELFF. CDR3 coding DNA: TGTGCCAGCAGCACCCGACAGGGACCCACCGGGGAGCTGTTTTTT.

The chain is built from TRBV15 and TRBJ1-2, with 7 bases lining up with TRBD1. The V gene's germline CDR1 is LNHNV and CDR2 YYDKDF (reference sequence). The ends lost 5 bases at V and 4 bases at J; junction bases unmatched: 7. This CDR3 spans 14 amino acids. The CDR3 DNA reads TGTGCCACCAGCCTGAGACAGGGTGGCTATGGCTACACCTTC. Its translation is CATSLRQGGYGYTF. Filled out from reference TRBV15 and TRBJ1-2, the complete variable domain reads DAMVIQNPRYQVTQFGKPVTLSCSQTLNHNVMYWYQQKSSQAPKLLFHYYDKDFNNEADTPDNFQSRRPNTSFCFLDIRSPGLGDTAMYLCATSLRQGGYGYTFGSGTRLTVV.

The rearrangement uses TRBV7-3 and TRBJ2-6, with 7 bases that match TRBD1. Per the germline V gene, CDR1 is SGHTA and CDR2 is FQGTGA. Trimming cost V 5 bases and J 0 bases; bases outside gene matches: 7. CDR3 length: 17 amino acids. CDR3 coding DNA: TGTGCCAGCAGCCCCAGGACAGGTTACTCTGGGGCCAACGTCCTGACTTTC. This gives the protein CASSPRTGYSGANVLTF.

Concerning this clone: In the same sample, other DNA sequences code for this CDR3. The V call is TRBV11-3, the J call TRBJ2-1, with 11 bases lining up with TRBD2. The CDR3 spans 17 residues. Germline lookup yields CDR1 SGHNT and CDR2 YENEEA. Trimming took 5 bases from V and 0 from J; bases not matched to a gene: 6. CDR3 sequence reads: CASSPGTSGPSYNEQFF. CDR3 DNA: TGTGCCAGCAGCCCAGGGACTAGCGGACCCTCCTACAATGAGCAGTTCTTC.

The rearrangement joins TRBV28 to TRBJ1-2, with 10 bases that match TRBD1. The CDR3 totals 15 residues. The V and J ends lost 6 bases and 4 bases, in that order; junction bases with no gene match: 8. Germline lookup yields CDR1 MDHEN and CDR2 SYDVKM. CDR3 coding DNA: TGTGCCAGCAGATCCGGGACAGGGGCGCTCTATGGCTACACCTTC. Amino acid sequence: CASRSGTGALYGYTF.

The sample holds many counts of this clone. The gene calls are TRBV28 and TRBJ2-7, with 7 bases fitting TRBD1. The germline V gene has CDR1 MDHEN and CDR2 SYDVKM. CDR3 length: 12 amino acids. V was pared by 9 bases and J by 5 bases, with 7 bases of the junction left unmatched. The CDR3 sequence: CARRDSLHEQYF. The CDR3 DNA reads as TGTGCCAGACGGGACAGCCTCCACGAGCAGTACTTC.

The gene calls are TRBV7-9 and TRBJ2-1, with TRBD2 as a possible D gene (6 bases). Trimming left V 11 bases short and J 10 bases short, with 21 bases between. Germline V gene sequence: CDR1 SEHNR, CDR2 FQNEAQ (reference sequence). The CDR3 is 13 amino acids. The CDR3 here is CAHQAGGRGEQFF. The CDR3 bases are TGTGCCCATCAAGCTGGAGGGAGAGGGGAGCAGTTCTTC.

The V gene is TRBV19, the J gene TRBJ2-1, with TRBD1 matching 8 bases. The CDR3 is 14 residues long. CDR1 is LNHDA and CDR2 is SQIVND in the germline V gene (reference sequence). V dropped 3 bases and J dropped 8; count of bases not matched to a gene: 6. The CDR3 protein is CASSMWTGYDEQFF. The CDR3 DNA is TGTGCCAGTAGTATGTGGACAGGGTACGATGAGCAGTTCTTC.

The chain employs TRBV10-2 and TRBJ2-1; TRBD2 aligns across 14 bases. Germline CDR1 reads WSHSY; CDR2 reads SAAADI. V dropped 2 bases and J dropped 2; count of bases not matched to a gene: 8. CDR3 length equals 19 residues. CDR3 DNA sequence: TGCGCCAGCAGTGAGCTCCGGACTAGCGGGAGGAGGACCTACAATGAGCAGTTCTTC. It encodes CASSELRTSGRRTYNEQFF.

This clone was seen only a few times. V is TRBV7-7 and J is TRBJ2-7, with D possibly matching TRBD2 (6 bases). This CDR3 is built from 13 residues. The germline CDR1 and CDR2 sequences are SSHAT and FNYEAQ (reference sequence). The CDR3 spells CATPRDFSYEQYF. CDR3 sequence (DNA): TGTGCTACCCCACGGGACTTCTCCTACGAGCAGTACTTC.

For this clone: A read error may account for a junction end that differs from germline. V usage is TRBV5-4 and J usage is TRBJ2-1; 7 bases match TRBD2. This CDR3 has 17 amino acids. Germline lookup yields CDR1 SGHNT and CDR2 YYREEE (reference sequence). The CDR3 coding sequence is TGTGTCAGCAGCTTGGTGGGGGAGGGCCCTCCCTACAATGAGCAGTTCTTC. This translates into CVSSLVGEGPPYNEQFF.

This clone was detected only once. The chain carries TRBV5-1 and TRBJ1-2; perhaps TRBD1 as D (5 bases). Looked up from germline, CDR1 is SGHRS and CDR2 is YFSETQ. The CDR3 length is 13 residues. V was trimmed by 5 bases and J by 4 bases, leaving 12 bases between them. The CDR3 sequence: CASSFDSRYGYTF. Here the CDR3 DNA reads TGCGCCAGCAGTTTTGACAGCCGCTATGGCTACACCTTC.

The CDR3 nucleotides read TGCGCCAGCAGCTTAACGACTAGCGGGGAGACCCAGTACTTC. Translation: CASSLTTSGETQYF. This chain links TRBV5-1 with TRBJ2-5; 10 bases are shared with TRBD2. The CDR3 is 14 residues long. Germline CDR1 and CDR2: SGHRS and YFSETQ. V was pared by 2 bases and J by 5 bases, with 3 bases of the junction left unmatched.

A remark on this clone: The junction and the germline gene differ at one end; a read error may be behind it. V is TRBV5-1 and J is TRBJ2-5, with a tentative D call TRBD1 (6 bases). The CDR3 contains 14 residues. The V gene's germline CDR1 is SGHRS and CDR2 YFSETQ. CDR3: CASSTLQGQGTQYF. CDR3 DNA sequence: TGCGCCAGCAGCACCCTACAGGGCCAAGGGACCCAGTACTTC. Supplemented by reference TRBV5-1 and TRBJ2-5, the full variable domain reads KAGVTQTPRYLIKTRGQQVTLSCSPISGHRSVSWYQQTPGQGLQFLFEYFSETQRNKGNFPGRFSGRQFSNSRSEMNVSTLELGDSALYLCASSTLQGQGTQYFGPGTRLLVL.

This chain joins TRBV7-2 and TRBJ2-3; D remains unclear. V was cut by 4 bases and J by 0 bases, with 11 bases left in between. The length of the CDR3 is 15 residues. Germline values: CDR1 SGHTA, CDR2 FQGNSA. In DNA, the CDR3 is TGTGCCAGCAGCTCGCAGGCCTCTAGCACAGATACGCAGTATTTT. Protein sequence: CASSSQASSTDTQYF.

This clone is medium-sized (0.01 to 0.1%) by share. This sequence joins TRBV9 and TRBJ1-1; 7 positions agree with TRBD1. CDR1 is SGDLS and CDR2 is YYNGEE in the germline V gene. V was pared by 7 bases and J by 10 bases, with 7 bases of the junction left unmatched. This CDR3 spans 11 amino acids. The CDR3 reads CASGPQGPAFF. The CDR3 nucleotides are TGTGCCAGCGGTCCACAGGGGCCAGCTTTCTTT. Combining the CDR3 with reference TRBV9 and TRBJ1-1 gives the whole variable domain DSGVTQTPKHLITATGQRVTLRCSPRSGDLSVYWYQQSLDQGLQFLIQYYNGEERAKGNILERFSAQQFPDLHSELNLSSLELGDSALYFCASGPQGPAFFGQGTRLTVV.

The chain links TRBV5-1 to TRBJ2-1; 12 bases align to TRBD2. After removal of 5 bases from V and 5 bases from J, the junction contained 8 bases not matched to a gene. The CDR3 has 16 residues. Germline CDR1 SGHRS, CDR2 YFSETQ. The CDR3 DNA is TGCGCCAGCAGTGCCCGGACTAGCGGGATCAACAATGAGCAGTTCTTC. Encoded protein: CASSARTSGINNEQFF.

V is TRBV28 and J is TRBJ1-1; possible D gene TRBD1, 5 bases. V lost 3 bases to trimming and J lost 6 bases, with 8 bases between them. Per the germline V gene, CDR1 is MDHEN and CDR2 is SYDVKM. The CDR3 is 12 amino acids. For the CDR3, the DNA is TGTGCCAGCAGTTTTCGCAGGGCTGAAGCTTTCTTT. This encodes CASSFRRAEAFF.

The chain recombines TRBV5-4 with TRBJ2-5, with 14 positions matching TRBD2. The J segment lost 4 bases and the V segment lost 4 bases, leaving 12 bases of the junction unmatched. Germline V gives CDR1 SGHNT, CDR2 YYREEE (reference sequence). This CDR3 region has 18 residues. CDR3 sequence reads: CASSLGLAGGVSGETQYF. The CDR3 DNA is TGTGCCAGCAGCCTCGGACTAGCGGGAGGAGTGTCCGGAGAGACCCAGTACTTC. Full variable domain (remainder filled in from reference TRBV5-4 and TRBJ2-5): ETGVTQSPTHLIKTRGQQVTLRCSSQSGHNTVSWYQQALGQGPQFIFQYYREEENGRGNFPPRFSGLQFPNYSSELNVNALELDDSALYLCASSLGLAGGVSGETQYFGPGTRLLVL.